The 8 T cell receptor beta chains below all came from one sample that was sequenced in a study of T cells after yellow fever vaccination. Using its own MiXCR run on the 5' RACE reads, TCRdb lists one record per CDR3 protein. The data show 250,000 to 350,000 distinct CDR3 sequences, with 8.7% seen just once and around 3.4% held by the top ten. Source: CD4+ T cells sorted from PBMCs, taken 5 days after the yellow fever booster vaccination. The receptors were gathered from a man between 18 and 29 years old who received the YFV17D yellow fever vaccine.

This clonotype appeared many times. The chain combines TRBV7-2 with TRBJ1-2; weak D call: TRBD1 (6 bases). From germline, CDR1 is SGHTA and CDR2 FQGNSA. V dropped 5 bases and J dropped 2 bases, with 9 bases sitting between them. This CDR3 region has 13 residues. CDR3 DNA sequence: TGTGCCAGCAGCCCGGGACAAAACTATGGCTACACCTTC. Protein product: CASSPGQNYGYTF.

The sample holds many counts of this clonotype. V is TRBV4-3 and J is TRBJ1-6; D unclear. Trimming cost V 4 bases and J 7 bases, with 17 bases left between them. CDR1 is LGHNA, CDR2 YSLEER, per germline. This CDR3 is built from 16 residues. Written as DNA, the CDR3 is TGCGCCAGCAGCCTATCATGGACCGGTACGAATTCACCCCTCCACTTT. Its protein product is CASSLSWTGTNSPLHF.

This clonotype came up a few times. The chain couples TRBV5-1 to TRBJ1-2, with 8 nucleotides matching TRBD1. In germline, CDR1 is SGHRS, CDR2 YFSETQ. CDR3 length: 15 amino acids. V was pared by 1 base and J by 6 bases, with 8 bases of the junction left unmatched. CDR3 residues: CASSLQPGTGDGYTF. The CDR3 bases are TGCGCCAGCAGCTTGCAACCTGGGACAGGCGATGGCTACACCTTC. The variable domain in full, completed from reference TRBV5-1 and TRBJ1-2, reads KAGVTQTPRYLIKTRGQQVTLSCSPISGHRSVSWYQQTPGQGLQFLFEYFSETQRNKGNFPGRFSGRQFSNSRSEMNVSTLELGDSALYLCASSLQPGTGDGYTFGSGTRLTVV.

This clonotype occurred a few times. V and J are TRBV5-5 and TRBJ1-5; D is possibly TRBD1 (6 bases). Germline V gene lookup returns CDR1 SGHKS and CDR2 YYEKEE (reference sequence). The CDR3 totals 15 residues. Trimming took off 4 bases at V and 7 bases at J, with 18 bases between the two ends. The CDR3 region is CASSRYAQGGQPQHF. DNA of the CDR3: TGTGCCAGCAGCCGTTACGCACAGGGAGGACAGCCCCAGCATTTT.

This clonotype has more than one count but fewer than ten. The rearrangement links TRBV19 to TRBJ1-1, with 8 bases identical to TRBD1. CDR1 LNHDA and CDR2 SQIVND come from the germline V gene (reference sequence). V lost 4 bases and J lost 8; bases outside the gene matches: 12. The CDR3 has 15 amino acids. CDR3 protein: CASSTRNRGGGEAFF. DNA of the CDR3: TGTGCCAGTAGTACGCGTAACAGGGGGGGAGGAGAAGCTTTCTTT.

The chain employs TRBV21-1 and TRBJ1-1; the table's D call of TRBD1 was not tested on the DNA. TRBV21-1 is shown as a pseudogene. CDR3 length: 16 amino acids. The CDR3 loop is CASSTRVLSRNTEAFF. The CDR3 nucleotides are TGTGCCAGCAGCACCCGGGTCCTTTCACGGAACACTGAAGCTTTCTTT.

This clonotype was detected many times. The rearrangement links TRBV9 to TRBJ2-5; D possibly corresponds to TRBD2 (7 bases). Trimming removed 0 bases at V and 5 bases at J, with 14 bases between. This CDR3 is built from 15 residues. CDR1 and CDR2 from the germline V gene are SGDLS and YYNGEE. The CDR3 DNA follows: TGTGCCAGCAGCGTAGGGGCGGGGGCAGGGGAGACCCAGTACTTC. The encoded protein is CASSVGAGAGETQYF.

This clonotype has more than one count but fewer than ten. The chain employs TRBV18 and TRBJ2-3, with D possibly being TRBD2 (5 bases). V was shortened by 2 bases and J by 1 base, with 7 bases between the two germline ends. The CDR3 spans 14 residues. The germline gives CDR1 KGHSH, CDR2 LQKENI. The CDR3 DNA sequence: TGTGCCAGCTCACCAGCCGGGGGCACAGATACGCAGTATTTT. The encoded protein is CASSPAGGTDTQYF.